A single sample is the source of the 21 T cell receptor beta chains below, sequenced in a study of blood T cell repertoires in COVID-19. Libraries were prepared by immunoSEQ multiplex PCR; TCRdb keeps only in-frame clonotypes and omits some of them. Of fewer than 200,000 clones in the sample, under 85% are singletons; the top ten hold 9.8%. The sequenced material came from peripheral blood. The receptors were gathered from an elderly woman with acute or convalescent COVID-19.

As DNA, the CDR3 is TGTGCCTGGAGTGTAACCAGTGGGGCCAACGTCCTGACTTTC. This codes for CAWSVTSGANVLTF. The chain joins TRBV30 to TRBJ2-6; D is unclear. From germline, CDR1 is GTSNPN and CDR2 SVGIG (reference sequence). Trimming pared 0 bases from V and 3 bases from J, leaving 6 bases between. The CDR3 extends over 14 amino acids.

In nucleotides, the CDR3 is TGTGCCAGCAGGGGGGAGGAAGATACGCAGTATTTT. This encodes CASRGEEDTQYF. This chain connects TRBV12-3 or TRBV12-4 to TRBJ2-3; tentative D call: TRBD2 (6 bases). The CDR3 is made up of 12 amino acids. The V and J ends lost 6 bases and 5 bases respectively, with 9 bases between them.

CDR3 region: CASSSSQGWNTEAFF. In nucleotides, the CDR3 is TGTGCCAGCAGTTCGAGCCAGGGGTGGAACACTGAAGCTTTCTTT. The gene calls are TRBV6-6 and TRBJ1-1, with a possible D match to TRBD1 (6 bases). Trimming removed 4 bases from V and 1 base from J, with 13 bases in between. The germline V gene encodes CDR1 MNHNY and CDR2 SVGAGI (reference sequence). The length of the CDR3 is 15 residues.

V and J are TRBV19 and TRBJ2-3, with TRBD1 matching 9 bases. This CDR3 is 16 amino acids long. The germline V gene has CDR1 LNHDA and CDR2 SQIVND (reference sequence). The V segment lost 5 bases and the J segment 4 bases; nucleotides outside the gene matches: 10. The DNA of the CDR3 is TGTGCCAGTAGTCCCCGCCGGGACAGGGTCGCAGATACGCAGTATTTT. It is translated as CASSPRRDRVADTQYF.

The chain couples TRBV5-3 to TRBJ2-3; TRBD2 is a possible D gene (5 bases). TRBV5-3 is reported as an ORF; its role is uncertain. V was trimmed by 2 bases and J by 5 bases, leaving 18 bases between them. The CDR3 has 16 amino acids. CDR3 residues: CARSFSVPGKEDTQYF. For the CDR3, the DNA is TGTGCCAGAAGCTTTTCAGTGCCGGGGAAGGAAGATACGCAGTATTTT.

V gene TRBV5-1 combines with J gene TRBJ1-5; perhaps TRBD1 as D (6 bases). Germline CDR1 SGHRS, CDR2 YFSETQ. The CDR3 is made up of 15 amino acids. Trimming took 0 bases from V and 6 from J, leaving 13 bases between them. The CDR3 bases are TGCGCCAGCAGCTTGGAGGGGGGGCGTCCTCAGCCCCAGCATTTT. Translation gives CASSLEGGRPQPQHF.

This chain connects TRBV7-2 to TRBJ2-5; 15 bases match TRBD2. V was pared by 5 bases and J by 13 bases, with 14 bases of the junction left unmatched. CDR3 size: 16 residues. The germline V gene has CDR1 SGHTA and CDR2 FQGNSA. CDR3 region: CASSPRTSGGANSWYF. CDR3 nucleotide sequence: TGTGCCAGCAGCCCCCGGACTAGCGGGGGGGCCAATTCTTGGTACTTC.

This sequence joins TRBV6-1 and TRBJ2-7; the D gene is possibly TRBD1 (5 bases). Germline V gene data show CDR1 as MNHNS and CDR2 as SASEGT. The ends were cut back, 1 base at V and 7 bases at J, with 11 bases in the middle. This CDR3 contains 13 residues. As DNA, the CDR3 is TGTGCCAGCAGTGAAGGCAGGGTGGGGGAGCAGTACTTC. Encoded protein: CASSEGRVGEQYF.

Here the CDR3 reads CASSVGSSGTSTDTQYF. CDR3 DNA sequence: TGTGCCAGCAGCGTAGGGTCTAGCGGGACAAGCACAGATACGCAGTATTTT. V gene TRBV9 combines with J gene TRBJ2-3; 9 nucleotides match TRBD2. With 0 bases clipped from V and 0 bases from J, the junction kept 5 bases outside the gene matches. Per the germline V gene, CDR1 is SGDLS and CDR2 is YYNGEE. The CDR3 is 17 residues long.

This chain uses TRBV7-3 with TRBJ2-1; 14 positions agree with TRBD2. The germline V gene has CDR1 SGHTA and CDR2 FQGTGA. The V and J ends lost 2 bases and 6 bases, in that order; junction bases with no gene match: 6. The CDR3 is 17 amino acids. CDR3 nucleotide sequence: TGTGCCAGCAGCTTAGGGACTAGCGGGAGAGCTAGCAATGAGCAGTTCTTC. Encoded protein: CASSLGTSGRASNEQFF.

This chain uses TRBV6-5 with TRBJ1-6; D is uncertain. The CDR3 loop spans 12 amino acids. Per germline, CDR1 MNHEY and CDR2 SVGAGI. With 6 bases removed from V and 7 bases from J, the gap between germline ends came to 7 bases. The CDR3 region has the DNA TGTGCCAGCAGACTCCCCAATTCACCCCTCCACTTT. Its protein is CASRLPNSPLHF.

This clone has a handful of counts. Here the CDR3 reads CASSQGYTLNTEAFF. CDR3 DNA sequence: TGCGCCAGCAGCCAAGGATACACCTTGAACACTGAAGCTTTCTTT. The rearrangement links TRBV4-1 to TRBJ1-1; no clear D. The CDR3 is 15 residues long. V lost 1 base and J lost 0, with 9 bases in between. Germline CDR1 MGHRA, CDR2 YSYEKL.

The V and J genes are TRBV4-1 and TRBJ1-2; 10 nucleotides agree with TRBD1. The CDR3 runs to 15 residues. Trimming took 0 bases from V and 7 from J; bases not matched to a gene: 5. Germline loops: CDR1 MGHRA, CDR2 YSYEKL. The CDR3 DNA sequence: TGCGCCAGCAGCCAAGATCAGGACAGGGGGATTGGCTACACCTTC. Encoded protein: CASSQDQDRGIGYTF.

V and J are TRBV7-3 and TRBJ2-1; a weak D match, TRBD2 (6 bases). V gave up 5 bases and J gave up 0 bases, with 11 bases separating them. CDR3 length: 15 amino acids. CDR1 SGHTA and CDR2 FQGTGA come from the germline V gene. CDR3 protein: CASSTQRASYNEQFF. Here the CDR3 DNA reads TGTGCCAGCAGCACCCAGCGGGCCTCCTACAATGAGCAGTTCTTC.

The chain joins TRBV27 to TRBJ1-5, with TRBD1 matching 9 bases. The germline V gene encodes CDR1 MNHEY and CDR2 SMNVEV (reference sequence). J lost 1 base, V lost 6 bases, and 4 bases had no gene match. This CDR3 contains 15 residues. CDR3 region: CASRRTGESNQPQHF. The CDR3 nucleotides read TGTGCCAGCAGAAGGACAGGGGAAAGCAATCAGCCCCAGCATTTT.

The chain is built from TRBV3-1 (or the pseudogene TRBV3-2) and TRBJ2-1, with 9 bases lining up with TRBD1. With V trimmed by 2 bases and J by 7 bases, 9 bases remained unmatched. The germline CDR1 and CDR2 sequences are LGHDT and YNNKEL (reference sequence). CDR3 length: 16 amino acids. This CDR3 reads CASSQTGGRGRNEQFF. The CDR3 DNA reads TGTGCCAGCAGCCAAACAGGGGGCCGCGGTAGGAATGAGCAGTTCTTC.

The count of this clone is one. The V call is TRBV24-1, the J call TRBJ2-1; the D gene is possibly TRBD2 (6 bases). The CDR3 is made up of 14 amino acids. With 3 bases removed from V and 7 bases from J, the gap between germline ends came to 12 bases. The germline CDR1 and CDR2 sequences are KGHDR and SFDVKD. The CDR3 sequence is CATSDPGGANEQFF. CDR3 nucleotides: TGTGCCACCAGTGATCCCGGGGGTGCGAATGAGCAGTTCTTC.

The chain joins TRBV15 to TRBJ2-3; 10 nucleotides align to TRBD2. The CDR3 runs to 17 residues. V was pared by 0 bases and J by 5 bases, with 8 bases of the junction left unmatched. Per germline, CDR1 LNHNV and CDR2 YYDKDF (reference sequence). DNA for the CDR3: TGTGCCACCAGCAGAGAGCTAGCGGGGGCCGGGGGAGATACGCAGTATTTT. Protein sequence: CATSRELAGAGGDTQYF.

The chain links TRBV3-1 (or the pseudogene TRBV3-2) to TRBJ1-1; a weak D match, TRBD1 (5 bases). Germline V gene data show CDR1 as LGHDT and CDR2 as YNNKEL (reference sequence). CDR3 length equals 15 residues. The ends were cut back, 4 bases at V and 1 base at J, with 13 bases in the middle. For the CDR3, the DNA is TGTGCCAGCAGCCCCCGAAGGGGCAGGAACACTGAAGCTTTCTTT. It encodes CASSPRRGRNTEAFF.

This clone was seen a single time. The chain couples TRBV25-1 to TRBJ1-6; TRBD1 might be the D (5 bases). Trimming cost V 5 bases and J 7 bases, with 15 bases left between them. The CDR3 extends over 15 amino acids. CDR1 MGHDK and CDR2 SYGVNS come from the germline V gene. This CDR3 reads CASSRDSFINSPLHF. The DNA of the CDR3 is TGTGCCAGCAGTCGAGACAGTTTTATAAATTCACCCCTCCACTTT.

This chain joins TRBV15 and TRBJ2-7; perhaps TRBD2 as D (5 bases). V was trimmed by 5 bases and J by 4 bases, leaving 18 bases between them. Germline V gene sequence: CDR1 LNHNV, CDR2 YYDKDF (reference sequence). This CDR3 comprises 15 residues. This chain's CDR3 is CATSVRTGILYEQYF. In DNA form, the CDR3 reads TGTGCCACCAGCGTCAGGACGGGAATCTTATACGAGCAGTACTTC.